These T cell receptor beta chains were read from a single sample in a study of control samples from healthy donors and cancer patients. TCRdb's table, derived via immunoSEQ multiplex PCR, lists solely in-frame clones and lacks some. This table has 150,000 to 200,000 clones, approximately 92% appearing once. The sample was blood. Source of these receptors: a woman aged 35 to 49 in good health. The conserved cysteine and the conserved F or W are not part of the CDR3 here.

>12|TRBJ2-7|TRBV5-1
ASTTGEGGYEQY
>12|TRBJ2-5|TRBV5-1
ASSNGQGQETQY
>12|TRBJ2-4|TRBV6-1
ASSEVGSKNIQY
>13|TRBJ2-7|TRBV11-2
ASSPGEGMFYEQY
>14|TRBJ1-3|TRBV4-1
ASSRGHRSSGNTIY
>10|TRBJ1-2|TRBV10-2
ASSEDRVGYT
>12|TRBJ2-5|TRBV5-6
ASSSPGVGETQY
>13|TRBJ1-5|TRBV7-9
ASSIPGDLNQPQH
>11|TRBJ2-3|TRBV19
ASSHGLPLSQY
>10|TRBJ1-2|TRBV2
ASARQNYGYT
>12|TRBJ1-1|TRBV6-5
ASRGPGAHTEAF
>12|TRBJ1-3|TRBV20-1
SASASQFGNTIY
>12|TRBJ1-5|TRBV27
ASRASGSNQPQH
>14|TRBJ1-5|TRBV7-8
ASSGGPLGLNQPQH
>9|TRBJ2-7|TRBV12-5
ASAGGYEQY
>11|TRBJ1-2|TRBV5-1
ASSLRDPGGYT
>13|TRBJ1-3|TRBV11-3
ASSLGTGVGNTIY
>11|TRBJ1-3|TRBV7-8
ASSLVSGNTIY
>11|TRBJ1-2|TRBV12-3/TRBV12-4
ASSPARGYGYT
>11|TRBJ2-2|TRBV6-5
ASGRGFTGELF
>11|TRBJ1-1|TRBV6-5
ASRTQGPTEAF
>13|TRBJ2-2|TRBV10-3
AIQSSGGHTGELF
>12|TRBJ1-6|TRBV2
ASGGSSYNSPLH
>14|TRBJ1-5|TRBV19
ASRTTHRQVNQPQH
>12|TRBJ1-1|TRBV6-5
ASMRSQGNTEAF
>12|TRBJ2-7|TRBV7-9
ASSSTGDPYEQY
>10|TRBJ1-5|TRBV6-6
ASRVGNQPQH
>14|TRBJ2-1|TRBV7-9
ASSPRGGADYNEQF
>13|TRBJ2-5|TRBV25-1
ASSASTEYQETQY
>12|TRBJ2-3|TRBV2
ASRPSGVPDTQY
>9|TRBJ1-1|TRBV7-9
ASSPLTEAF
>14|TRBJ1-2|TRBV11-2
ASSSIRRGLVYGYT
>12|TRBJ2-2|TRBV6-1
ASSEQAGTGELF
>11|TRBJ1-2|TRBV10-3
AISDRVTLGYT
>11|TRBJ2-7|TRBV6-5
ASRRGQTYEQY
>10|TRBJ1-1|TRBV4-1
ASSHRNTEAF
>13|TRBJ1-4|TRBV6-5
ASSPNGGSNDELF
>11|TRBJ1-4|TRBV18
ASSPLEDGPGF
>14|TRBJ2-7|TRBV27
ASSLASSGGVYEQY
>12|TRBJ1-1|TRBV4-1
ASSQVGGGAEAF
>14|TRBJ2-5|TRBV5-1
ASSLGSGGPQETQY
>14|TRBJ1-1|TRBV11-2
ASRPTGGALNTEAF